The rows below give T cell receptor beta chains drawn from one sample of a study of T cell repertoires and HLA-DP antigens. Their antigens remain unidentified. Using immunoSEQ multiplex PCR, the repertoire was profiled, and TCRdb retains in-frame clones only, with some absent. The data contain fewer than 75,000 clones, around four fifths of them singletons. Specimen: CD4+ T cells from PBMCs. Source of these receptors: a man in his sixties in good health and CMV-seronegative. Each CDR3 is given with its conserved first and last residue. Rows give clone size only sometimes, using once, few, many, or a class for an expanded clone.

V gene,clone size,CDR3 protein
TRBV19,.,CASLDLRRQVGYLNQPQHF
TRBV4-3,.,CASSQHSSGANVLTF
TRBV5-1,.,CASRGGGANYGYTF
TRBV2,.,CASSFQGAGEKLFF
TRBV5-1,once,CASSLAGTGFTDTQYF
TRBV18,.,CASSSAQGVFSEAFF
TRBV7-9,.,CASSLATSGSLLF
TRBV7-9,.,CASSFAGTYEQYF
TRBV5-4,.,CASSFRTGMGYTF
TRBV10-3,.,CAISGQGDGETQYF
TRBV2,.,CASQTGDRPQPQHF